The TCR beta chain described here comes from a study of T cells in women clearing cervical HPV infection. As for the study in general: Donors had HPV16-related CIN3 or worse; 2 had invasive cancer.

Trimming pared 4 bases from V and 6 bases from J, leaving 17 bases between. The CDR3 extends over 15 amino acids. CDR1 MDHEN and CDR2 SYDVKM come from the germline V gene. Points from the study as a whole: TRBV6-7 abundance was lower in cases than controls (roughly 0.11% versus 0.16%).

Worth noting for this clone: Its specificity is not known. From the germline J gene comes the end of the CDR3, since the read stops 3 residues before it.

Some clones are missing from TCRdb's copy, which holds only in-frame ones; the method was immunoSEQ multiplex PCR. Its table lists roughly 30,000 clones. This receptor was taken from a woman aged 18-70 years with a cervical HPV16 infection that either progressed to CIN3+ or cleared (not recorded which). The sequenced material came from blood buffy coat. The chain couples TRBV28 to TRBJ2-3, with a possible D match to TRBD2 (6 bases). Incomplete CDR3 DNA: TGTGCCAGCAGTTCCGGGGCCCTCCTAGCGGATACG. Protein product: CASSSGALLADT. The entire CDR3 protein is CASSSGALLADTQYF. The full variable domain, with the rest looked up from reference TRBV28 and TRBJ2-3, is DVKVTQSSRYLVKRTGEKVFLECVQDMDHENMFWYRQDPGLGLRLIYFSYDVKMKEKGDIPEGYSVSREKKERFSLILESASTNQTSMYLCASSSGALLADTQYFGPGTRLTVL.